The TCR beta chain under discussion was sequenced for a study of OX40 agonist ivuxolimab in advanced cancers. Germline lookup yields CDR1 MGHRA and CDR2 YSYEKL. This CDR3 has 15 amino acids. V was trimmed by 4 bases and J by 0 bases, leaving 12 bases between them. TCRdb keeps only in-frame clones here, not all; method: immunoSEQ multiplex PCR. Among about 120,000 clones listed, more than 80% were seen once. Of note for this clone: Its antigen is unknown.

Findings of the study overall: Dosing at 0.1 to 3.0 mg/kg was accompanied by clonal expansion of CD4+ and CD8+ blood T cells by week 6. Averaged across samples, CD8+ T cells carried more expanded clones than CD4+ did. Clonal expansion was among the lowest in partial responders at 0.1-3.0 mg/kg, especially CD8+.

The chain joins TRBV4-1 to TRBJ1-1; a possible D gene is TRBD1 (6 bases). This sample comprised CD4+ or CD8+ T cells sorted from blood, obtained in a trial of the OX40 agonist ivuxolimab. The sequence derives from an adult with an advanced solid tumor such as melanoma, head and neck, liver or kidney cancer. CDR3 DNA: TGCGCCAGCAGCCCTCAGGGGAGGGTGAACACTGAAGCTTTCTTT. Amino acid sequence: CASSPQGRVNTEAFF.